One sample yielded the 13 T cell receptor beta chains listed below, sequenced in a study of T cell changes during pregnancy in multiple sclerosis. Assay: immunoSEQ multiplex PCR; the TCRdb copy retains only in-frame clones and omits some. In the table there are approximately 44,000 clones, 80% to 95% of which are singletons. The material sequenced was CD4+ T cells from peripheral blood mononuclear cells, taken in the first trimester of pregnancy. These receptors originate from a female donor with multiple sclerosis, enrolled in a pregnancy study.

The CDR3 bases are TGTGCCAGCAGTTTTAGGGGTGGGGAGACCCAGTACTTC. Translation: CASSFRGGETQYF. The chain is built from TRBV28 and TRBJ2-5; D may be TRBD1 (5 bases). Germline V CDR1 and CDR2: MDHEN, SYDVKM. Trimming took 3 bases from V and 5 from J, leaving 10 bases between them. The CDR3 totals 13 residues.

This clone was seen just once. The chain recombines TRBV18 with TRBJ2-7; a possible D gene is TRBD1 (5 bases). V was pared by 5 bases and J by 0 bases, with 8 bases between. CDR1 KGHSH and CDR2 LQKENI come from the germline V gene. The CDR3 consists of 13 residues. CDR3 region: CASSMDNSYEQYF. CDR3 coding DNA: TGTGCCAGCTCAATGGACAACTCCTACGAGCAGTACTTC.

The chain carries TRBV6-6 and TRBJ2-3; TRBD1 matches at 9 bases. With V trimmed by 5 bases and J by 6 bases, 12 bases remained unmatched. The germline gives CDR1 MNHNY, CDR2 SVGAGI (reference sequence). The CDR3 is 16 amino acids. For the CDR3, the DNA is TGTGCCAGCAGTCTACAGGGGGCGCAATCGGGGGATACGCAGTATTTT. It codes for CASSLQGAQSGDTQYF.

The rearrangement uses TRBV4-1 and TRBJ2-6; tentative D call: TRBD1 (6 bases). Trimming stripped 4 bases from V and 3 bases from J, with 10 bases between. This CDR3 region has 15 residues. Germline loops: CDR1 MGHRA, CDR2 YSYEKL. Here the CDR3 DNA reads TGCGCCAGCAGCCTCAGGGACAATGGGGCCAACGTCCTGACTTTC. This translates into CASSLRDNGANVLTF.

This chain connects TRBV2 to TRBJ2-7; D remains ambiguous. V lost 4 bases and J 3 bases, leaving 7 bases between the germline ends. CDR3 length: 12 amino acids. The V gene's germline CDR1 is SNHLY and CDR2 FYNNEI. DNA of the CDR3: TGTGCCAGCAGTGCAGACATCTACGAGCAGTACTTC. As protein: CASSADIYEQYF. Full variable domain (outside the CDR3, taken from reference TRBV2 and TRBJ2-7): EPEVTQTPSHQVTQMGQEVILRCVPISNHLYFYWYRQILGQKVEFLVSFYNNEISEKSEIFDDQFSVERPDGSNFTLKIRSTKLEDSAMYFCASSADIYEQYFGPGTRLTVT.

The chain is built from TRBV2 and TRBJ1-2; 11 bases are a match to TRBD1. This CDR3 has 15 amino acids. The germline V gene has CDR1 SNHLY and CDR2 FYNNEI. V gave up 6 bases and J gave up 8 bases; unmatched junction bases: 11. CDR3 protein: CASSTKGQGAGGYTF. CDR3 bases: TGTGCCAGCAGCACTAAAGGACAGGGGGCGGGAGGCTACACCTTC.

The V gene is TRBV19, the J gene TRBJ2-7; 14 bases match TRBD2. Germline trimming cut 4 bases from V and 5 bases from J; bases unmatched to any gene: 13. Per germline, CDR1 LNHDA and CDR2 SQIVND (reference sequence). The CDR3 extends over 18 amino acids. The CDR3 loop reads CASSTTRLAGGHIDEQYF. Written as DNA, the CDR3 is TGTGCCAGTAGTACCACCAGACTAGCGGGAGGGCATATCGACGAGCAGTACTTC.

This clone was counted only a few times. The V and J genes are TRBV4-2 and TRBJ2-7, with TRBD2 matching over 8 bases. The V gene end was trimmed by 0 bases and the J gene end by 1 base; junction bases not matched to a gene: 5. The CDR3 consists of 16 residues. CDR1 and CDR2 (germline): LGHNA, YNFKEQ. CDR3 amino acids: CASSQDLAGGSYEQYF. In nucleotides, the CDR3 is TGTGCCAGCAGCCAAGATCTGGCGGGAGGTTCCTACGAGCAGTACTTC.

The CDR3 region is CASSPDRGSRELFF. Written as DNA, the CDR3 is TGTGCCAGCAGCCCGGACAGGGGGTCCCGGGAGCTGTTTTTT. The J gene is TRBJ2-2, the V gene TRBV7-2; 10 nucleotides match TRBD1. Germline CDR1 and CDR2: SGHTA and FQGNSA. The V segment lost 5 bases and the J segment 9 bases; nucleotides outside the gene matches: 6. The CDR3 loop spans 14 amino acids.

The V and J genes are TRBV27 and TRBJ2-1, with TRBD2 identical over 8 bases. J gave up 8 bases and V 4 bases, and 7 bases lay outside the gene matches. The CDR3 spans 14 residues. Germline CDR1 MNHEY, CDR2 SMNVEV (reference sequence). CDR3 sequence: CASSSPGGRYEQFF. The CDR3 DNA sequence: TGTGCCAGCAGTTCCCCGGGAGGGAGGTATGAGCAGTTCTTC.

The V call is TRBV2, the J call TRBJ2-5; TRBD2 agrees at 9 bases. The CDR3 spans 16 residues. Trimming at V came to 7 bases and at J to 6 bases, leaving 15 bases not matched to a gene. Germline V lookup: CDR1 SNHLY, CDR2 FYNNEI. The DNA for the CDR3 is TGTGCCAGCACGCGCGGGAGGGCTCGTCCTGACCAGACCCAGTACTTC. Encoded protein: CASTRGRARPDQTQYF.

This chain's CDR3 is CASISPAGDTEAFF. As DNA, the CDR3 is TGTGCCAGCATCTCGCCGGCCGGGGACACTGAAGCTTTCTTT. The genes are TRBV28 and TRBJ1-1, with D hard to call. V lost 7 bases and J 3 bases, leaving 15 bases between the germline ends. Looked up from germline, CDR1 is MDHEN and CDR2 is SYDVKM. This CDR3 region has 14 residues.

The CDR3 loop reads CASSPLTGGPVTDTQYF. Written as DNA, the CDR3 is TGTGCCAGCAGCCCACTCACGGGAGGACCAGTCACAGATACGCAGTATTTT. The chain combines TRBV7-9 with TRBJ2-3; TRBD2 agrees at 7 bases. Germline values: CDR1 SEHNR, CDR2 FQNEAQ (reference sequence). The CDR3 runs 17 residues. J lost 2 bases, V lost 5 bases, and 13 bases had no gene match.